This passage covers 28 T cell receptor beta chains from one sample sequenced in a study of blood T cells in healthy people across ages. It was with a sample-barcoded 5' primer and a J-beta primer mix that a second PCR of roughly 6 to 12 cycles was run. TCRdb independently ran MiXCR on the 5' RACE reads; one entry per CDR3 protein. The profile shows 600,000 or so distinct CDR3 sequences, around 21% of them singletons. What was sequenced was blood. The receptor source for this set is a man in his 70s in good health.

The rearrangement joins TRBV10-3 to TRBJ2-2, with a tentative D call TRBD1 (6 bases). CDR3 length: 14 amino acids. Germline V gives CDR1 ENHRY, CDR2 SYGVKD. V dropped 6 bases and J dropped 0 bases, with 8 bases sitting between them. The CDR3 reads CAISGTTNTGELFF. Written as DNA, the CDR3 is TGTGCCATCAGCGGGACAACGAACACCGGGGAGCTGTTTTTT.

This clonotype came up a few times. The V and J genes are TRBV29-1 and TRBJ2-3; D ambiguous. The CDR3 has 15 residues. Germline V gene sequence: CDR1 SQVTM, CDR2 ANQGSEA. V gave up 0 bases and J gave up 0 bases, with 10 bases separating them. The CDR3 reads CSVEDLNPSTDTQYF. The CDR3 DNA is TGCAGCGTTGAAGACTTAAACCCTAGCACAGATACGCAGTATTTT.

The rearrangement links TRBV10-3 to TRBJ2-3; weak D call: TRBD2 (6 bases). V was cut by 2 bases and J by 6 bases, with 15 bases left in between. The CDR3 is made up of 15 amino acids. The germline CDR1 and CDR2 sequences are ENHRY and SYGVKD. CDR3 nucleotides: TGTGCCATCAGTGAGGGGGACTTCCAGTCGGATACGCAGTATTTT. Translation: CAISEGDFQSDTQYF.

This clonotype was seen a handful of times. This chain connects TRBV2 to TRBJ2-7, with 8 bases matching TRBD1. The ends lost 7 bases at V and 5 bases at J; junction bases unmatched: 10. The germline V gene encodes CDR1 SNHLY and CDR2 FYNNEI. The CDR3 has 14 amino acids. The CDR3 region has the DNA TGTGCCAGCATGGCCGAGACAGGGGTTGACGAGCAGTACTTC. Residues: CASMAETGVDEQYF.

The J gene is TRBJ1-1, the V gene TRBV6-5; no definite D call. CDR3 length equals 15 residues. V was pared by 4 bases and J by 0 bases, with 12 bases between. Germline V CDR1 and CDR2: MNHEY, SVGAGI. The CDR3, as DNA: TGTGCCAGCAGTTCAAGGGCACGCGTGAACACTGAAGCTTTCTTT. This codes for CASSSRARVNTEAFF.

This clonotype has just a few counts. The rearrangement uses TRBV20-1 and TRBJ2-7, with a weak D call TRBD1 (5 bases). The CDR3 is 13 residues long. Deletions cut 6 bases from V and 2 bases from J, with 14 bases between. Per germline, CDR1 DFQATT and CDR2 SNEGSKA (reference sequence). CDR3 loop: CSATGGRAYEQYF. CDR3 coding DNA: TGCAGTGCCACCGGCGGCAGGGCCTACGAGCAGTACTTC.

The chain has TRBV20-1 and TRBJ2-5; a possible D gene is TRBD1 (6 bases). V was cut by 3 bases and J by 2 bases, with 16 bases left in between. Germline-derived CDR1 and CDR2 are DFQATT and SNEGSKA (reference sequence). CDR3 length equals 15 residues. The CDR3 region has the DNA TGCAGTGCTAGGTTCCCCCACAGGGTACAAGAGACCCAGTACTTC. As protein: CSARFPHRVQETQYF.

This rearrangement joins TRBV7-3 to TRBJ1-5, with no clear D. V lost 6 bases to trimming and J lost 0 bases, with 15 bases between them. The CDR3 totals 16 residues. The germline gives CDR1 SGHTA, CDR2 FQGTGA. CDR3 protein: CASSLFGRNSNQPQHF. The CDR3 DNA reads TGTGCCAGCAGTTTATTTGGCAGAAATAGCAATCAGCCCCAGCATTTT. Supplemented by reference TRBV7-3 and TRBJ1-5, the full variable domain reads GAGVSQTPSNKVTEKGKYVELRCDPISGHTALYWYRQSLGQGPEFLIYFQGTGAADDSGLPNDRFFAVRPEGSVSTLKIQRTERGDSAVYLCASSLFGRNSNQPQHFGDGTRLSIL.

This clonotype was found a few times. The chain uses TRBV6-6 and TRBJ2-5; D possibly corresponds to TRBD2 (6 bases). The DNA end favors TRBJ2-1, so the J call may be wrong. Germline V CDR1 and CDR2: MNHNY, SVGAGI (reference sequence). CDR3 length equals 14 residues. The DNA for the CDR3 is TGTGCCAGCAGTTCTCCGACTAGGAACAATGAGCAGTTCTTC. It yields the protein CASSSPTRNNEQFF.

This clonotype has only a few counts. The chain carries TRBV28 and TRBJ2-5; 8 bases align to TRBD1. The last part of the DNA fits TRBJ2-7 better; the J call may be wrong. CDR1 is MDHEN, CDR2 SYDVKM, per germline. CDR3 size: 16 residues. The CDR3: CASRARGQANSYEQYF. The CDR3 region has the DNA TGTGCCAGCAGAGCCCGGGGACAGGCCAACTCCTACGAGCAGTACTTC.

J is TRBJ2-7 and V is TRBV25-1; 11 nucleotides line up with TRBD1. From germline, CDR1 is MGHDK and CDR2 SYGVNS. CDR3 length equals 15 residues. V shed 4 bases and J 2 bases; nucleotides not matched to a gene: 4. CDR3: CASSAEGQGAYEQYF. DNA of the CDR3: TGTGCCAGCAGTGCCGAGGGACAGGGGGCCTACGAGCAGTACTTC.

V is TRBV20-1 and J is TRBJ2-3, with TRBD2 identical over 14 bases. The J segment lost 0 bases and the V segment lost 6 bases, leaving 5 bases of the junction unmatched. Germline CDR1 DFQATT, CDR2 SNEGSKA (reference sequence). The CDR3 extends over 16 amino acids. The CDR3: CSADGTSGSSTDTQYF. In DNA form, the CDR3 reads TGCAGTGCGGACGGGACTAGCGGGAGTAGCACAGATACGCAGTATTTT.

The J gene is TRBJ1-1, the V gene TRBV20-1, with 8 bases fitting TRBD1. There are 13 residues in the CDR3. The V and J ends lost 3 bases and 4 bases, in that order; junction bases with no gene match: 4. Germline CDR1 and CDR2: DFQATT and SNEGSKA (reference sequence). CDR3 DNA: TGCAGTGCTAGGCAGGGGGCGTCCACTGAAGCTTTCTTT. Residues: CSARQGASTEAFF.

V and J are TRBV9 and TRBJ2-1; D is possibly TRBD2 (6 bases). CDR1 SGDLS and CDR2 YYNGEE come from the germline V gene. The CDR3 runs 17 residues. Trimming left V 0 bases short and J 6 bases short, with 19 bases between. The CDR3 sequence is CASSVAIGGSFGNEQFF. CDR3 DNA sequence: TGTGCCAGCAGCGTAGCCATAGGAGGGAGCTTCGGCAATGAGCAGTTCTTC.

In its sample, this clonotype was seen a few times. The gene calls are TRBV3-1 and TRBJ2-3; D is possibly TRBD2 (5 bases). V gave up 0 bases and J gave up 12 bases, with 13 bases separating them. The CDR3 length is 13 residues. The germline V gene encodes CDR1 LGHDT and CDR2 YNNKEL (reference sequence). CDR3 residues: CASSQDWRGSQYF. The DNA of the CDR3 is TGTGCCAGCAGCCAAGATTGGCGAGGGAGTCAGTATTTT.

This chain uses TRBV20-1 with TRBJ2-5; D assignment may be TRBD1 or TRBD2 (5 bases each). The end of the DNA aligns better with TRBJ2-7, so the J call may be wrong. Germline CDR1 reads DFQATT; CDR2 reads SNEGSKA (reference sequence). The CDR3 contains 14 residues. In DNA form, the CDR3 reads TGCAGTGCTTATCCCGGGACCGGATCCCACGAGCAGTACTTC. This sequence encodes CSAYPGTGSHEQYF.

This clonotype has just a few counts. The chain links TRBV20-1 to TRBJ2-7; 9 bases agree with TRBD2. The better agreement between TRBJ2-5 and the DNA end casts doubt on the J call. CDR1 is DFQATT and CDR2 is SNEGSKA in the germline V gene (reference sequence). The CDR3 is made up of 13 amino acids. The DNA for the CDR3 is TGCAGTGCCAAAGCGGGAGGTCCAGAGACCCAGTACTTC. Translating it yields CSAKAGGPETQYF.

This CDR3 is CASSRRGTAGANVLTF. The CDR3 DNA sequence: TGTGCCAGCAGTAGACGAGGTACGGCTGGGGCCAACGTCCTGACTTTC. V gene TRBV13 combines with J gene TRBJ2-6; D call uncertain. This CDR3 is 16 amino acids long. The germline gives CDR1 PRHDT, CDR2 FYEKMQ (reference sequence). The V gene lost 6 bases and the J gene lost 2 bases, with 14 bases spanning the gap.

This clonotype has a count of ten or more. CDR3 nucleotide sequence: TGTGCCAGCAGGGGAAAGACCACCCGGGATGAAAAACTGTTTTTT. This sequence encodes CASRGKTTRDEKLFF. The chain uses TRBV28 and TRBJ1-4; no definite D call. The CDR3 covers 15 residues. Trimming cost V 6 bases and J 6 bases, with 17 bases left between them. CDR1 is MDHEN, CDR2 SYDVKM, per germline.

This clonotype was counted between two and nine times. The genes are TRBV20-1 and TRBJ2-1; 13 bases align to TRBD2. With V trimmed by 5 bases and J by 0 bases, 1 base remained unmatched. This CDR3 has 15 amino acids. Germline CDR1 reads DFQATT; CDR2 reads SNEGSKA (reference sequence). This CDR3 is CSAWTSGSSYNEQFF. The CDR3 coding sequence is TGCAGTGCTTGGACTAGCGGGAGCTCCTACAATGAGCAGTTCTTC.

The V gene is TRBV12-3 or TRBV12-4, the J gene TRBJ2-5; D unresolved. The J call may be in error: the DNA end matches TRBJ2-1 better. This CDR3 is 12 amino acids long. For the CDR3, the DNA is TGTGCCAGCAGTTTAGCGCATACTGAGCAGTTCTTC. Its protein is CASSLAHTEQFF.

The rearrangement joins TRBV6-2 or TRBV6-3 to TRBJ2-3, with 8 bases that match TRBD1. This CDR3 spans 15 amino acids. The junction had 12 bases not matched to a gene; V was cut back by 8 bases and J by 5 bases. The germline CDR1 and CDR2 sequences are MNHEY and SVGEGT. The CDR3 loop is CASWADRVFGDTQYF. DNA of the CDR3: TGTGCCAGCTGGGCGGACAGGGTCTTTGGAGATACGCAGTATTTT.

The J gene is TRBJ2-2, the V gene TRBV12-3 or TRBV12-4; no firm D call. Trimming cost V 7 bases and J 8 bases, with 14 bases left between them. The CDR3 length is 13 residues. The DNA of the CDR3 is TGTGCCAGCAATTTCCTCTCTCGGGGGGAGCTGTTTTTT. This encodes CASNFLSRGELFF.

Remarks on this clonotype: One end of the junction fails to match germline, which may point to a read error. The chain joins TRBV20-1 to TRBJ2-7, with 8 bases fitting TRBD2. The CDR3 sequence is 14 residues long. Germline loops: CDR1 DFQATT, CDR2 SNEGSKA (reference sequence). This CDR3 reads CGARSGAGVYEQYF. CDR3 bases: TGCGGTGCTAGAAGTGGAGCGGGGGTCTACGAGCAGTACTTC.

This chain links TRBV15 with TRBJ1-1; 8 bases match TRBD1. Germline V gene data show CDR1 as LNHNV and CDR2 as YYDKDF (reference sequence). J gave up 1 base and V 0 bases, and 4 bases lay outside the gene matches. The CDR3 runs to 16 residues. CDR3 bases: TGTGCCACCAGCAGAGAGACAGGGGCGACGAACACTGAAGCTTTCTTT. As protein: CATSRETGATNTEAFF.

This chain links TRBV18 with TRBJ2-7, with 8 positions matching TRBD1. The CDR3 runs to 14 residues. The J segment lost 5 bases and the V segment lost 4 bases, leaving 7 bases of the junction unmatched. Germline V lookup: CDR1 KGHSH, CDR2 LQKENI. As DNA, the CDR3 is TGTGCCAGCTCACGACAGGGGTCAATCCACGAGCAGTACTTC. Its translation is CASSRQGSIHEQYF.

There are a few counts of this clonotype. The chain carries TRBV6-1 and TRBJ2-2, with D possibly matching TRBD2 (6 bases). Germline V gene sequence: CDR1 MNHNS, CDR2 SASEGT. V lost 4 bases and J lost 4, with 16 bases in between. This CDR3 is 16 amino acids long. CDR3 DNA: TGTGCCAGCAGTGGAAGGGGAGGACTGGGCACCGGGGAGCTGTTTTTT. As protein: CASSGRGGLGTGELFF.

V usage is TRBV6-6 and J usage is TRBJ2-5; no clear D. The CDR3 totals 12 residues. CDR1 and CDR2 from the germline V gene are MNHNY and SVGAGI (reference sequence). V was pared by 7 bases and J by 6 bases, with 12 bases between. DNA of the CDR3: TGTGCCAGCACCCCGGAGAGGCAGACCCAGTACTTC. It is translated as CASTPERQTQYF.